The 11 T cell receptor beta chains listed next were all sequenced from one sample in a study of cytomegalovirus exposure and HLA in healthy donors. In the PCR, 60 Vbeta and 13 Jbeta primers were used. Profiled with immunoSEQ multiplex PCR; TCRdb holds only in-frame clones, not every one. The table records hundreds of thousands of clones, roughly 89% of them present only once. The source material was PBMCs. The receptors were gathered from a woman aged 18-29 years in good health and CMV-seronegative.

The V gene is TRBV19, the J gene TRBJ1-1; D gene ambiguous. The germline V gene has CDR1 LNHDA and CDR2 SQIVND (reference sequence). This CDR3 has 12 residues. Trimming left V 6 bases short and J 0 bases short, with 5 bases between. The CDR3 reads CASRQLNTEAFF. Here the CDR3 DNA reads TGTGCCAGTAGACAGTTGAACACTGAAGCTTTCTTT.

A remark on this clone: Because the CDR3 is missing its conserved closing phenylalanine or tryptophan, this is likely a read error. No DNA is shown, since the ends of the CDR3 on it are uncertain; the CDR3 is the one TCRdb lists. The chain has TRBV7-7 and TRBJ2-7; whether TRBD2, the table's D call, matches the DNA was not checked. The CDR3 contains 9 residues when both ends are counted. CDR1 is SSHAT and CDR2 is FNYEAQ in the germline V gene (reference sequence). The chain's CDR3 is CASPPPRSR.

The chain is built from TRBV16 and TRBJ2-5; D is perhaps TRBD1 (6 bases). The V end was cut by 7 bases, the J end by 3 bases, with 12 bases between. The CDR3 extends over 13 amino acids. Germline V gives CDR1 KGHSY, CDR2 FQNENV. In DNA, the CDR3 is TGTGCCAGCACCCGGACAGTTGAAGAGACCCAGTACTTC. This gives the protein CASTRTVEETQYF.

The chain carries TRBV9 and TRBJ2-3; tentative D call: TRBD2 (5 bases). The V end lost 1 base, the J end lost 5 bases, and 11 bases lay between the germline ends. The CDR3 consists of 14 residues. CDR1 is SGDLS, CDR2 YYNGEE, per germline. CDR3 bases: TGTGCCAGCAGCGTACCATCCGCGGGAGATACGCAGTATTTT. Translation gives CASSVPSAGDTQYF.

This clone has just one count. CDR3 in amino acids: CASSASQRLSYNEQFF. CDR3 coding DNA: TGTGCCAGCAGCGCATCCCAGCGGCTCTCCTACAATGAGCAGTTCTTC. The rearrangement uses TRBV9 and TRBJ2-1, with D possibly matching TRBD2 (5 bases). The CDR3 is 16 amino acids. V was trimmed by 3 bases and J by 0 bases, leaving 13 bases between them. CDR1 is SGDLS and CDR2 is YYNGEE in the germline V gene.

This clone turned up a few times. The chain combines TRBV5-1 with TRBJ2-1; 9 bases match TRBD2. V shed 4 bases and J 7 bases; nucleotides not matched to a gene: 9. The germline V gene encodes CDR1 SGHRS and CDR2 YFSETQ. The length of the CDR3 is 15 residues. The CDR3: CASSGLAGVGNEQFF. CDR3 coding DNA: TGCGCCAGCAGCGGATTAGCGGGAGTAGGTAATGAGCAGTTCTTC.

The rearrangement links TRBV4-3 to TRBJ2-7; D might be TRBD2 (7 bases). CDR3 length: 15 amino acids. Trimming took 1 base from V and 0 from J, leaving 10 bases between them. Germline CDR1 is LGHNA and CDR2 is YSLEER. Written as DNA, the CDR3 is TGCGCCAGCAGCCAAGTAAGGGGGGGCTCCTACGAGCAGTACTTC. Translating it yields CASSQVRGGSYEQYF.

This sequence joins TRBV25-1 and TRBJ2-5; D may be TRBD2 (5 bases). The CDR3 has 16 amino acids. Germline V gene lookup returns CDR1 MGHDK and CDR2 SYGVNS. V was pared by 3 bases and J by 5 bases, with 19 bases between. CDR3 nucleotides: TGTGCCAGCAGTGAGACGGGAAGGAGTCTGGGGGAGACCCAGTACTTC. This codes for CASSETGRSLGETQYF.

J is TRBJ1-5 and V is TRBV18, with 8 bases matching TRBD1. In germline, CDR1 is KGHSH, CDR2 LQKENI. V lost 4 bases and J lost 0; bases outside the gene matches: 5. This CDR3 contains 16 residues. For the CDR3, the DNA is TGTGCCAGCTCACGGTTGACAGGGGATAGCAATCAGCCCCAGCATTTT. It translates to CASSRLTGDSNQPQHF. The full variable domain, in which reference TRBV18 and TRBJ1-5 provide the parts outside the CDR3, is NAGVMQNPRHLVRRRGQEARLRCSPMKGHSHVYWYRQLPEEGLKFMVYLQKENIIDESGMPKERFSAEFPKEGPSILRIQQVVRGDSAAYFCASSRLTGDSNQPQHFGDGTRLSIL.

J is TRBJ2-1 and V is TRBV2; D not certain. This CDR3 is 11 amino acids long. Germline V gene sequence: CDR1 SNHLY, CDR2 FYNNEI. V dropped 4 bases and J dropped 12 bases, with 10 bases sitting between them. The CDR3 DNA reads as TGTGCCAGCAGTGTCCCACCCGGGCAGTTCTTC. This translates into CASSVPPGQFF. The full variable domain, with the rest looked up from reference TRBV2 and TRBJ2-1, is EPEVTQTPSHQVTQMGQEVILRCVPISNHLYFYWYRQILGQKVEFLVSFYNNEISEKSEIFDDQFSVERPDGSNFTLKIRSTKLEDSAMYFCASSVPPGQFFGPGTRLTVL.

The rearrangement joins TRBV4-2 to TRBJ2-3; D uncertain. Trimming took off 3 bases at V and 6 bases at J, with 10 bases between the two ends. Germline V gene data show CDR1 as LGHNA and CDR2 as YNFKEQ. This CDR3 spans 13 amino acids. The CDR3 DNA reads TGTGCCAGCAGCCACCCGCTCGAGGATACGCAGTATTTT. This encodes CASSHPLEDTQYF.